This T cell receptor beta chain stems from a study of cytotoxic CD8 clonotypes in ibrutinib-treated CLL. The study's findings and limits: In sustained-remission versus progressing patients, sampling times differed. Baseline levels were approached again at progression, after clonality had risen at ibrutinib response.

This CDR3 is built from 12 residues. CDR1 SQVTM and CDR2 ANQGSEA come from the germline V gene. V dropped 7 bases and J dropped 1 base, with 10 bases sitting between them. Method: immunoSEQ multiplex PCR; TCRdb's copy keeps in-frame clones and lacks some. The sample consists of 110,000 to 150,000 clones, about 75% of them appearing once. Comments on this clone: Its antigen is unknown.

The material was PBMCs, obtained after 24 months of ibrutinib treatment. This clonotype was sampled from a human donor with chronic lymphocytic leukemia. The chain uses TRBV29-1 and TRBJ1-1; unclear D gene. CDR3 DNA sequence: TGCAGCGGGCGGACGGGGAACACTGAAGCTTTCTTT. It specifies CSGRTGNTEAFF.